These T cell receptor beta chains were read from a single sample in a study of CD8 T cells in Susac syndrome. A single record per CDR3 protein comes from TCRdb applying MiXCR to the immunoSEQ multiplex PCR reads. The repertoire holds 140,000 to 150,000 distinct CDR3 sequences, with 94% as singletons. Sequencing was carried out using CD4+ T cells from PBMCs. The source of these receptors is a human donor in good health. Both conserved end residues are part of each CDR3. Fields, in order: V gene, clone size, J gene, D gene, CDR3 DNA, CDR3 protein. A D gene is named only where the DNA matches it firmly. The size of a clone is reported for some rows only, either as once, few or many, or as a class for expanded clones.

TRBV4-2	.	TRBJ1-5	.	TGTGCCAGCACCCAAAATCCGGGGGGCCCAGGGCCCCAGCATTTT	CASTQNPGGPGPQHF
TRBV6-2/TRBV6-3	.	TRBJ1-5	.	TGTGCCAGCAGTTACCTGACAGGCAATCAGCCCCAGCATTTT	CASSYLTGNQPQHF
TRBV6-2/TRBV6-3	.	TRBJ2-7	TRBD1	TGTGCCAGCAGTTATAACCGGGACAGCTTATCCTACGAGCAGTACTTC	CASSYNRDSLSYEQYF
TRBV19	.	TRBJ1-5	TRBD1	TGTGCCAGTAGCTCCACAGGGGGGTCCTGGCATTTT	CASSSTGGSWHF
TRBV7-9	.	TRBJ1-2	.	TGTGCCAGCAGCCTCACGGGGGCGGACTATGGCTACACCTTC	CASSLTGADYGYTF
TRBV15	.	TRBJ2-5	.	TGTGCCACCAGCAGGGTGTCTTCGACCCAGTACTTC	CATSRVSSTQYF
TRBV12-3/TRBV12-4	.	TRBJ2-7	.	TGTGCCAGCAGTTTTACTTGGGAGCAGTACTTC	CASSFTWEQYF
TRBV25-1	.	TRBJ1-1	TRBD1	TGTGCCAGCAGTGCGTCGCAGGGGGTAATGAACACTGAAGCTTTCTTT	CASSASQGVMNTEAFF
TRBV29-1	.	TRBJ2-6	.	TGCAGCGCACGGGAGTTCCGCTCTGGGGCCAACGTCCTGACTTTC	CSAREFRSGANVLTF
TRBV30	.	TRBJ1-2	.	TGTGCCTGGAGTGTACCCGGGCTTAACTATGGCTACACCTTC	CAWSVPGLNYGYTF
TRBV30	once	TRBJ2-3	TRBD2	TGTGCCTGGAGTATCGGTAGCGGGAGTCCAAGCACAGATACGCAGTATTTT	CAWSIGSGSPSTDTQYF
TRBV5-1	.	TRBJ1-2	TRBD1	TGCGCCAGCAGCTTATTACCGGGACAGGGCGATGGCTACACCTTC	CASSLLPGQGDGYTF
TRBV3-1	.	TRBJ2-7	TRBD2	TGTGCCAGCAGCGTAGCGGGAGGGTTCTCCTACGAGCAGTACTTC	CASSVAGGFSYEQYF
TRBV19	once	TRBJ2-7	.	TGTGCCAGTAGTATCGGGCTAGAACTCTACGAGCAGTACTTC	CASSIGLELYEQYF
TRBV3-1	.	TRBJ2-3	TRBD2	TGTGCCAGCAGCATTCAGCGGGAGAGCTCAGATACGCAGTATTTT	CASSIQRESSDTQYF
TRBV12-3/TRBV12-4	.	TRBJ2-2	TRBD2	TGTGCCAGCAGTTCACGCCGGGCTAGCGGGAGGAACACCGGGGAGCTGTTTTTT	CASSSRRASGRNTGELFF
TRBV7-9	.	TRBJ1-5	.	TGTGCCAGCAGCTCACGGGACGGCGATCAGCCCCAGCATTTT	CASSSRDGDQPQHF
TRBV12-3/TRBV12-4	.	TRBJ1-2	.	TGTGCCAGCAGTTCCTCGATCGACAGGTCGAACTATGGCTACACCTTC	CASSSSIDRSNYGYTF
TRBV28	.	TRBJ2-6	.	TGTGCCAGCAGTCGGGACGGAGGATATACTCACTCTGGGGCCAACGTCCTGACTTTC	CASSRDGGYTHSGANVLTF
TRBV10-2	.	TRBJ2-3	TRBD2	TGCGCCAGCGGGGCTAGCGGGACGGCAGATACGCAGTATTTT	CASGASGTADTQYF
TRBV7-8	.	TRBJ1-4	TRBD1	TGTGCCAGCAGCTTAACGGGACAGGAAAAACTGTTTTTT	CASSLTGQEKLFF
TRBV6-5	once	TRBJ2-7	TRBD1	TGTGCCAGCCTACACAGGGGCTACGAGCAGTACTTC	CASLHRGYEQYF
TRBV20-1	.	TRBJ2-1	TRBD2	TGCAGTGCTGGGCGGGCGGGAGGCAATGAGCAGTTCTTC	CSAGRAGGNEQFF
TRBV2	.	TRBJ2-1	.	TGTGCCAGCAGTTACTCCTGGGGCAATGAGCAGTTCTTC	CASSYSWGNEQFF
TRBV20-1	.	TRBJ2-3	.	TGCAGTGCTCCCCGGGACGGAGCCACAGATACGCAGTATTTT	CSAPRDGATDTQYF
TRBV5-1	.	TRBJ2-7	.	TGCGCCAGCGATGACCGTTACGAGCAGTACTTC	CASDDRYEQYF